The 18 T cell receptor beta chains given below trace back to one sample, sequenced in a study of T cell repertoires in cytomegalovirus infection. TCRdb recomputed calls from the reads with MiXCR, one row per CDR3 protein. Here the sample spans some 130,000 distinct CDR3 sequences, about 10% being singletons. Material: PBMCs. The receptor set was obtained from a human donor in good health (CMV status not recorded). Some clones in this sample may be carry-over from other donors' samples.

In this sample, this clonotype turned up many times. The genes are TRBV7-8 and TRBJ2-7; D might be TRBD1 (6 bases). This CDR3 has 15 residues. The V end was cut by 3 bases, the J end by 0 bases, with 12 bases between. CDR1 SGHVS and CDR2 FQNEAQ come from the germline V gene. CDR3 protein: CASSFHRDTSYEQYF. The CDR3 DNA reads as TGTGCCAGCAGCTTCCACAGGGATACCTCCTACGAGCAGTACTTC.

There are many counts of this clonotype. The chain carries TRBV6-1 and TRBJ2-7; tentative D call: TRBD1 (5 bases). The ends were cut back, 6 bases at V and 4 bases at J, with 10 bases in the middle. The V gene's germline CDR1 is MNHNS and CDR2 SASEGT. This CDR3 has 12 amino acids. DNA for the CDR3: TGTGCCAGCAGCCAGACAGAGTACGAGCAGTACTTC. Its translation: CASSQTEYEQYF.

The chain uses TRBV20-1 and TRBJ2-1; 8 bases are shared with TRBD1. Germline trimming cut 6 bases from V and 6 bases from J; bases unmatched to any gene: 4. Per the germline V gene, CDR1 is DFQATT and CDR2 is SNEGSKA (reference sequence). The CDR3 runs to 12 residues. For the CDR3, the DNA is TGCAGTGCCCAACAGGGGGGCAATGAGCAGTTCTTC. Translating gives CSAQQGGNEQFF.

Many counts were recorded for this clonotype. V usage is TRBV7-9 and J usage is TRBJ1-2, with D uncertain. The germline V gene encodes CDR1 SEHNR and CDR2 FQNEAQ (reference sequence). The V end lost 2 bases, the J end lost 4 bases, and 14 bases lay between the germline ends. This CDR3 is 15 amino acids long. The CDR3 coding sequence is TGTGCCAGCAGCTTATCTTCGGGAGCCGGCTATGGCTACACCTTC. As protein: CASSLSSGAGYGYTF.

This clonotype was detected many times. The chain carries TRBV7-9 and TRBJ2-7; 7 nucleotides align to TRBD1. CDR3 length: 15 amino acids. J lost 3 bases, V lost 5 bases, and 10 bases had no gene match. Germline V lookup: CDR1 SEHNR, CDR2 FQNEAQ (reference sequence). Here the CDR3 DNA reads TGTGCCAGCAGCCTCGAGGACAGGCAGTTCTACGAGCAGTACTTC. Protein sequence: CASSLEDRQFYEQYF.

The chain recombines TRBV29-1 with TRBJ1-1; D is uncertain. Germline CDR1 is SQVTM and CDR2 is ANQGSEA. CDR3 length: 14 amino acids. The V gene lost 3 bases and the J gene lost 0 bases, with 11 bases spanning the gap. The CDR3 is CSVEIGRLNTEAFF. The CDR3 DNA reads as TGCAGCGTTGAGATAGGCAGACTGAACACTGAAGCTTTCTTT.

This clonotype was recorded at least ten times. The CDR3 DNA reads as TGTGCCAGCAGCACGTCTTCCGGGACGGATAAGAACACTGAAGCTTTCTTT. It translates to CASSTSSGTDKNTEAFF. The chain links TRBV7-8 to TRBJ1-1; TRBD1 is a possible D gene (5 bases). Germline V gene sequence: CDR1 SGHVS, CDR2 FQNEAQ. Trimming took 5 bases from V and 1 from J, leaving 20 bases between them. The CDR3 totals 17 residues.

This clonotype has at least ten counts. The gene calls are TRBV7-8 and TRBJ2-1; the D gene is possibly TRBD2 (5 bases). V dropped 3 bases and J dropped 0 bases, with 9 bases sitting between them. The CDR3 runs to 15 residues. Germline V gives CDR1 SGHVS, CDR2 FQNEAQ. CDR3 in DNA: TGTGCCAGCAGCTTCGGGGTTTACTCCTACAATGAGCAGTTCTTC. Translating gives CASSFGVYSYNEQFF.

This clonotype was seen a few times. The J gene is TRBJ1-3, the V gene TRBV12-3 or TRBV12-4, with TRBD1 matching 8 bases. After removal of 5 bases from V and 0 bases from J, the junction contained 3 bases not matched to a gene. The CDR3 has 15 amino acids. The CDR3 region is CASSGTGPSGNTIYF. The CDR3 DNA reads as TGTGCCAGCAGTGGGACAGGACCCTCTGGAAACACCATATATTTT.

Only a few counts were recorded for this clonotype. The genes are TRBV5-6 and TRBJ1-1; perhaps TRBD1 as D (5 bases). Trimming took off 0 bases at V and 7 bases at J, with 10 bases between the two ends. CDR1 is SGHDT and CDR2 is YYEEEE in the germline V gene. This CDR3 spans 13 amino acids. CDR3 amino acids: CASSLAGLVEAFF. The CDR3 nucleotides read TGTGCCAGCAGCTTGGCAGGGTTAGTTGAAGCTTTCTTT.

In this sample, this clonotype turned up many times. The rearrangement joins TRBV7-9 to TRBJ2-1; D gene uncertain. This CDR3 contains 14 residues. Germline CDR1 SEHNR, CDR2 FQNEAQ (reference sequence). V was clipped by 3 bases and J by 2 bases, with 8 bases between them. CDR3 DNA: TGTGCCAGCAGCTTCCGGACCCCCTACAATGAGCAGTTCTTC. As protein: CASSFRTPYNEQFF.

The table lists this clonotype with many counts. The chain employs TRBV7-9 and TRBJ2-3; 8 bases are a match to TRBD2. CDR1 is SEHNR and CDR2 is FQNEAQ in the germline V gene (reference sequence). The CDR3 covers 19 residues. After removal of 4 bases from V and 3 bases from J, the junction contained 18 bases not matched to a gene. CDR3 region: CASSSDRSGGRKRTDTQYF. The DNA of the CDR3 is TGTGCCAGCAGCTCAGACAGAAGCGGGGGACGGAAGAGAACAGATACGCAGTATTTT.

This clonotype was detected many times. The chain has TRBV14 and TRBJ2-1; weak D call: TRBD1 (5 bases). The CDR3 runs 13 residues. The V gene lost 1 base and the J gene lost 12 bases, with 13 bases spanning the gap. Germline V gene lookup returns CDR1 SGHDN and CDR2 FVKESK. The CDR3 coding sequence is TGTGCCAGCAGCCAAGGACTCAGGGTAGGGCAGTTCTTC. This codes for CASSQGLRVGQFF.

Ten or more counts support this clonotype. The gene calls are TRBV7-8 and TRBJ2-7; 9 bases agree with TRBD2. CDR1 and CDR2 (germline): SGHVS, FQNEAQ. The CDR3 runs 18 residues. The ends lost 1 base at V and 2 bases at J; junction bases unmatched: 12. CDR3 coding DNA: TGTGCCAGCAGCTTAGATTCGCCGACTAGCGGCTTACCCTACGAGCAGTACTTC. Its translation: CASSLDSPTSGLPYEQYF. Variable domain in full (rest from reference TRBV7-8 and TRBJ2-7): GAGVSQSPRYKVAKRGQDVALRCDPISGHVSLFWYQQALGQGPEFLTYFQNEAQLDKSGLPSDRFFAERPEGSVSTLKIQRTQQEDSAVYLCASSLDSPTSGLPYEQYFGPGTRLTVT.

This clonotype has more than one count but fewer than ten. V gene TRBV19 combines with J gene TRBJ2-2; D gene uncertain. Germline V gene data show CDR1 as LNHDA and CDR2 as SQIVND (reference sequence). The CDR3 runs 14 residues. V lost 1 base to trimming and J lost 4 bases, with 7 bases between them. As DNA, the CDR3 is TGTGCCAGTAGTATAGCTGGGTCCACCGGGGAGCTGTTTTTT. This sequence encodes CASSIAGSTGELFF.

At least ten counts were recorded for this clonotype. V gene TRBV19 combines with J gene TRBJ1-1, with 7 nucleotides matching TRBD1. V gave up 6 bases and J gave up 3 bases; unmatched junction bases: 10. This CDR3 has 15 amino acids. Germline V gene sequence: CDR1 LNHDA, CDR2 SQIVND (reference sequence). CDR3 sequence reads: CASRGDSLGDTEAFF. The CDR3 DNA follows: TGTGCCAGTAGGGGGGACAGCCTGGGGGACACTGAAGCTTTCTTT. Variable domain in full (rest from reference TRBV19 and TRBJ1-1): DGGITQSPKYLFRKEGQNVTLSCEQNLNHDAMYWYRQDPGQGLRLIYYSQIVNDFQKGDIAEGYSVSREKKESFPLTVTSAQKNPTAFYLCASRGDSLGDTEAFFGQGTRLTVV.

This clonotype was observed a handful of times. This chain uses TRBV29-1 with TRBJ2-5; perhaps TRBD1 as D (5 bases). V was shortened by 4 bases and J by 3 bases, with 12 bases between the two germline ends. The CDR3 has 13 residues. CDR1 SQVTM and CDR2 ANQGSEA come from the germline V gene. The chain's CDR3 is CSVARQNEETQYF. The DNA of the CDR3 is TGCAGCGTTGCGCGACAGAACGAAGAGACCCAGTACTTC.

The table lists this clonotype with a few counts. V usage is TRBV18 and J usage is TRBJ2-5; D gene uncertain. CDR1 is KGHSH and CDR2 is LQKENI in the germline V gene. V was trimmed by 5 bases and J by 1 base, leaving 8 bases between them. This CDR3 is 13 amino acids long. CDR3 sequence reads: CASSGTSQETQYF. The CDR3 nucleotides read TGTGCCAGCTCAGGCACCTCCCAAGAGACCCAGTACTTC.